These 6 T cell receptor beta chains came from one sample sequenced in a study of shared clonotypes between healthy human individuals. This table comes from immunoSEQ multiplex PCR, and its TCRdb copy is limited to in-frame clones, with some not included. The table shows 450,000 to 500,000 clones, with about 80% occurring only once. Sequencing used PBMCs. The receptors derive from a woman aged 40 to 55 in good health. Some clones in this sample may be carry-over from other donors' samples.

The chain links TRBV18 to TRBJ1-5; D unresolved. The CDR3 is made up of 13 amino acids. Germline V gives CDR1 KGHSH, CDR2 LQKENI. With 5 bases removed from V and 5 bases from J, the gap between germline ends came to 10 bases. CDR3 DNA: TGTGCCAGCTCATCCAGGTCCGATCAGCCCCAGCATTTT. Amino acid sequence: CASSSRSDQPQHF. Complete variable domain (other parts from reference TRBV18 and TRBJ1-5): NAGVMQNPRHLVRRRGQEARLRCSPMKGHSHVYWYRQLPEEGLKFMVYLQKENIIDESGMPKERFSAEFPKEGPSILRIQQVVRGDSAAYFCASSSRSDQPQHFGDGTRLSIL.

J is TRBJ1-1 and V is TRBV2; a possible D gene is TRBD1 (6 bases). The CDR3 covers 13 residues. Germline CDR1 is SNHLY and CDR2 is FYNNEI. Trimming stripped 6 bases from V and 8 bases from J, with 16 bases between. CDR3 coding DNA: TGTGCCAGCAGAAACAGGGTTATCACAGAAGCTTTCTTT. Translation: CASRNRVITEAFF.

The rearrangement joins TRBV6-5 to TRBJ2-7, with unresolved D. V lost 2 bases and J 2 bases, leaving 13 bases between the germline ends. The CDR3 has 15 amino acids. Germline CDR1 MNHEY, CDR2 SVGAGI. This CDR3 is CASSYRVQAPYEQYF. The CDR3 DNA follows: TGTGCCAGCAGTTACCGCGTGCAGGCGCCCTACGAGCAGTACTTC.

J is TRBJ2-3 and V is TRBV5-1, with 9 bases fitting TRBD1. CDR1 and CDR2 (germline): SGHRS, YFSETQ. The J segment lost 1 base and the V segment lost 0 bases, leaving 3 bases of the junction unmatched. The CDR3 is made up of 16 amino acids. Here the CDR3 reads CASSLAGTGRTDTQYF. The CDR3 coding sequence is TGCGCCAGCAGCTTGGCGGGGACAGGGCGCACAGATACGCAGTATTTT.

This clone was counted a single time. This chain links TRBV25-1 with TRBJ2-7; TRBD2 aligns across 12 bases. V was clipped by 8 bases and J by 2 bases; unmatched bases: 4. Germline loops: CDR1 MGHDK, CDR2 SYGVNS. This CDR3 contains 14 residues. CDR3 loop: CASSLAGGTYEQYF. The CDR3 DNA reads TGTGCCAGCTCACTAGCGGGAGGAACCTACGAGCAGTACTTC.

About this clone itself: One base away lies a much larger clone, so this may be a sequencing read error. V and J are TRBV2 and TRBJ2-3; 8 nucleotides match TRBD2. CDR3 length: 13 residues. Germline V gene data show CDR1 as SNHLY and CDR2 as FYNNEI. This chain's CDR3 is CASRSGSQDTKYF. In DNA, the CDR3 is TGTGCCAGCAGAAGCGGGAGTCAAGATACGAAGTATTTT.